These T cell receptor beta chains were read from a single sample in a study of T cell responses to AZD1222 COVID-19 vaccine. The data were produced by immunoSEQ multiplex PCR, yet TCRdb's version contains in-frame clones alone and is incomplete. The sample lists approximately 300,000 clones, about 94% seen once, with around 0.58% in the top ten. This specimen consisted of peripheral blood, obtained 28 days after the second AZD1222 dose. These receptor sequences come from an adult who received the AZD1222 COVID-19 vaccine. The CDR3 runs from the conserved cysteine through the conserved F or W. The D gene is left open where the match is weak. Not all rows give a size; the values are once, few, many and, for expanded clones, a class.

d_call j_call clone_size v_call cdr3_aa cdr3_nt
NA TRBJ1-1 NA TRBV9 CASSAQSNTEAFF TGTGCCAGCAGCGCCCAGTCGAACACTGAAGCTTTCTTT
NA TRBJ2-3 NA TRBV7-2 CASSSYTDTQYF TGTGCCAGCAGCTCCTACACAGATACGCAGTATTTT
NA TRBJ1-2 once TRBV9 CASSVAERGNYGYTF TGTGCCAGCAGCGTAGCCGAGCGGGGGAACTATGGCTACACCTTC
NA TRBJ2-7 NA TRBV19 CASSIVQGAYEQYF TGTGCCAGTAGTATAGTCCAGGGAGCCTACGAGCAGTACTTC
NA TRBJ1-4 NA TRBV5-1 CASSYGEKLFF TGCGCCAGCAGCTATGGGGAAAAACTGTTTTTT
TRBD2 TRBJ2-1 NA TRBV3-1/TRBV3-2 CASSHQRDGTYNEQFF TGTGCCAGCAGCCACCAGCGGGATGGGACCTACAATGAGCAGTTCTTC
NA TRBJ2-3 NA TRBV6-5 CASSYSWERSTDTQYF TGTGCCAGCAGTTACTCCTGGGAGAGGTCTACAGATACGCAGTATTTT
NA TRBJ1-5 NA TRBV28 CASILHFSNQPQHF TGTGCCAGCATCCTACATTTTAGCAATCAGCCCCAGCATTTT
TRBD1 TRBJ2-3 NA TRBV5-1 CASSFFGTGGDTQYF TGCGCCAGCAGCTTTTTCGGGACAGGGGGGGATACGCAGTATTTT
TRBD2 TRBJ2-5 NA TRBV7-9 CASTPGPAGGPETQYF TGTGCCAGCACCCCCGGGCCAGCGGGGGGGCCAGAGACCCAGTACTTC
NA TRBJ2-7 NA TRBV28 CASSLSRLVGEQYF TGTGCCAGCAGTTTGTCCCGACTAGTCGGCGAGCAGTACTTC
NA TRBJ2-3 NA TRBV28 CASRRSTDTQYF TGTGCCAGCAGGAGGTCCACAGATACGCAGTATTTT
TRBD1 TRBJ1-4 NA TRBV5-6 CASRKDRGSLEKLFF TGTGCCAGCAGAAAGGACAGGGGGTCGCTTGAAAAACTGTTTTTT
NA TRBJ2-5 NA TRBV14 CASSRDRTGTQYF TGTGCCAGCAGCCGAGACAGGACCGGGACCCAGTACTTC
NA TRBJ2-2 NA TRBV6-4 CASSDSGGIGGELFF TGTGCCAGCAGTGACTCCGGAGGTATTGGCGGGGAGCTGTTTTTT